This is a list of T cell receptor beta chains from one sample in a study of neoadjuvant nivolumab and ipilimumab in lung cancer. Here immunoSEQ multiplex PCR was the method, and the copy in TCRdb shows in-frame clones only, minus some. The repertoire has roughly 30,000 clones, 90% of them found once; the top ten carry about 5%. This specimen was peripheral blood, taken after neoadjuvant nivolumab, alone or with ipilimumab, at or shortly before surgery. The receptors originated from an adult with non-small cell lung cancer. CDR3s leave out the opening cysteine and the closing phenylalanine or tryptophan.

J gene,V gene,CDR3 protein
TRBJ1-5,TRBV11-2,ASSFGTDQPQH
TRBJ2-3,TRBV5-5,ASSFGTGGHTDTQY
TRBJ2-7,TRBV6-1,ASFRSSYEQY
TRBJ1-6,TRBV5-1,ASSITGGIDNSPLH
TRBJ1-2,TRBV9,ASSVATEAVGGYT
TRBJ2-2,TRBV7-3,ASSPPSGVHTGELF
TRBJ1-1,TRBV5-4,ASSLGGQGGYTEAF
TRBJ1-3,TRBV7-9,ASERDSGNTIY
TRBJ2-2,TRBV6-5,ASSYSTGNTGELF
TRBJ1-1,TRBV4-1,ASSQVSGQRNTEAF
TRBJ2-5,TRBV5-4,ASSLEPARQETQY
TRBJ1-1,TRBV11-1,ASSLAGFTEAF
TRBJ2-7,TRBV20-1,SARDRGQLV
TRBJ2-2,TRBV9,ASSVGLTNTGELF
TRBJ2-2,TRBV10-3,AIRFNTGELF
TRBJ2-7,TRBV6-5,ASSSKGAQVEQY
TRBJ2-7,TRBV5-1,ASSLMPGDSYEQY
TRBJ2-3,TRBV15,ATRHGGSTDTQY
TRBJ2-2,TRBV7-9,ASSSGQLTGELF
TRBJ1-1,TRBV7-9,ASRPAGLLGAF
TRBJ2-7,TRBV11-2,ASSLGPIGYEQY
TRBJ1-5,TRBV19,ASSIFLGGADQPQH
TRBJ2-1,TRBV11-3,ASSLDYSYNEQF
TRBJ1-1,TRBV14,ASSQDIEAGRLNTEAF
TRBJ1-2,TRBV5-1,ASSPGRLYGYT
TRBJ1-5,TRBV5-1,ASSLDGSHQPQH